The next 19 T cell receptor beta chains were all read from a single sample in a study of CD8+ T cells in alopecia areata. After isolation, RNA underwent reverse transcription to generate cDNA as the sequencing template. Repertoires were generated with immunoSEQ multiplex PCR, while TCRdb's copy carries only in-frame clones and drops some. The sample has about 160,000 clones; over 70% are singletons. The sample in question was CD8+ T cells sorted from blood, obtained at week 0. The receptors stem from a human donor with alopecia areata.

As concerns this clone: A read error is likely, as this CDR3 ends without the conserved phenylalanine or tryptophan. The chain links TRBV30 to TRBJ1-2, with D hard to call. V was trimmed by 0 bases and J by 3 bases, leaving 14 bases between them. CDR1 GTSNPN and CDR2 SVGIG come from the germline V gene (reference sequence). The CDR3 contains 15 residues. CDR3 in DNA: TGTGCCTGGAGTGTACATGCAGGCTACGACTATGGCTACACCTCC. Protein product: CAWSVHAGYDYGYTS.

This chain joins TRBV10-3 and TRBJ1-5, with D possibly TRBD1 on 5 matching bases. The CDR3 has 15 residues. V was clipped by 2 bases and J by 6 bases, with 14 bases between them. Per the germline V gene, CDR1 is ENHRY and CDR2 is SYGVKD. Written as DNA, the CDR3 is TGTGCCATCAGTGAGGAGGGGAAGGGAAGTCAGCCCCAGCATTTT. Protein sequence: CAISEEGKGSQPQHF.

The chain joins TRBV6-1 to TRBJ2-5; a weak D match, TRBD2 (6 bases). Near its end, the DNA agrees better with TRBJ2-7, so the J call may be wrong. Germline-derived CDR1 and CDR2 are MNHNS and SASEGT. The CDR3 length is 14 residues. DNA of the CDR3: TGTGCCAGCCTTGGGGAGGCAACCTCCTACGAGCAGTACTTC. Translation: CASLGEATSYEQYF.

As concerns this clone: The final CDR3 position lacks the conserved phenylalanine or tryptophan, pointing to a likely read error. It is unclear where the CDR3 begins or ends on the DNA, so no DNA is shown, and the CDR3 is as TCRdb lists it. V and J are TRBV5-6 and TRBJ1-3. The CDR3 comprises 11 residues, both ends counted. The germline gives CDR1 SGHDT, CDR2 YYEEEE. CDR3 residues: CASSLTRTLGI.

V gene TRBV11-2 combines with J gene TRBJ2-3; 11 positions agree with TRBD2. V lost 5 bases, J lost 1 base, and 2 bases stayed unmatched. The CDR3 is 15 amino acids. Germline loops: CDR1 SGHAT, CDR2 FQNNGV. The CDR3 DNA sequence: TGTGCCAGCAGCCAACTAGCGGGGGGCACAGATACGCAGTATTTT. Translating it yields CASSQLAGGTDTQYF.

This clone was counted a few times. V is TRBV4-2 and J is TRBJ2-3; D possibly corresponds to TRBD2 (5 bases). The CDR3 totals 16 residues. Trimming pared 0 bases from V and 2 bases from J, leaving 12 bases between. Germline V gene lookup returns CDR1 LGHNA and CDR2 YNFKEQ. The CDR3 coding sequence is TGTGCCAGCAGCCAAGAGTACGGGATTAACACAGATACGCAGTATTTT. The encoded protein is CASSQEYGINTDTQYF.

The chain joins TRBV29-1 to TRBJ1-1, with D unclear. Trimming removed 7 bases at V and 0 bases at J, with 12 bases between. CDR3 length: 13 amino acids. CDR1 and CDR2 (germline): SQVTM, ANQGSEA. The CDR3 protein is CSAGNSLNTEAFF. The CDR3 nucleotides read TGCAGCGCTGGCAACAGCTTGAACACTGAAGCTTTCTTT.

This clone occurred once. The gene calls are TRBV11-2 and TRBJ2-7, with D maybe TRBD2 (5 bases). With 6 bases removed from V and 3 bases from J, the gap between germline ends came to 12 bases. In germline, CDR1 is SGHAT, CDR2 FQNNGV. The length of the CDR3 is 13 residues. The chain's CDR3 is CASSPGLGYEQYF. In DNA, the CDR3 is TGTGCCAGCAGTCCTGGACTGGGCTACGAGCAGTACTTC.

The chain combines TRBV27 with TRBJ2-7; 10 bases are shared with TRBD1. J gave up 3 bases and V 4 bases, and 3 bases lay outside the gene matches. The CDR3 is made up of 14 amino acids. CDR1 is MNHEY and CDR2 is SMNVEV in the germline V gene (reference sequence). DNA for the CDR3: TGTGCCAGCAGTTCGGGGGACAGGGGCTACGAGCAGTACTTC. Its translation is CASSSGDRGYEQYF.

The J gene is TRBJ2-7, the V gene TRBV30, with a possible D match to TRBD2 (5 bases). CDR1 GTSNPN and CDR2 SVGIG come from the germline V gene (reference sequence). Trimming left V 3 bases short and J 5 bases short, with 8 bases between. CDR3 length: 11 amino acids. The DNA of the CDR3 is TGTGCCTGGAGCGCGGGCCACGAGCAGTACTTC. It is translated as CAWSAGHEQYF.

In its sample, this clone was seen once. The genes are TRBV2 and TRBJ1-1; D not resolved. V lost 7 bases and J 0 bases, leaving 6 bases between the germline ends. The V gene's germline CDR1 is SNHLY and CDR2 FYNNEI. CDR3 length: 12 amino acids. CDR3 coding DNA: TGTGCCAGCACCCAAGTGAACACTGAAGCTTTCTTT. It yields the protein CASTQVNTEAFF.

The chain uses TRBV7-8 and TRBJ2-7; D remains unclear. Germline V gene data show CDR1 as SGHVS and CDR2 as FQNEAQ. The V gene lost 1 base and the J gene lost 7 bases, with 8 bases spanning the gap. The CDR3 covers 12 residues. CDR3 DNA: TGTGCCAGCAGCTTAGTAAGTGGTGAGCAGTACTTC. Translation: CASSLVSGEQYF.

V is TRBV7-9 and J is TRBJ2-1; 14 nucleotides line up with TRBD2. This CDR3 spans 14 amino acids. Looked up from germline, CDR1 is SEHNR and CDR2 is FQNEAQ (reference sequence). V lost 11 bases, J lost 5 bases, and 5 bases stayed unmatched. CDR3 residues: CAGQGLAGDNEQFF. The DNA of the CDR3 is TGTGCCGGGCAGGGACTAGCGGGGGACAATGAGCAGTTCTTC. Using reference TRBV7-9 and TRBJ2-1 for the parts outside the CDR3, the full variable domain is DTGVSQNPRHKITKRGQNVTFRCDPISEHNRLYWYRQTLGQGPEFLTYFQNEAQLEKSRLLSDRFSAERPKGSFSTLEIQRTEQGDSAMYLCAGQGLAGDNEQFFGPGTRLTVL.

The chain joins TRBV19 to TRBJ1-5; D is undetermined. CDR1 LNHDA and CDR2 SQIVND come from the germline V gene (reference sequence). V was shortened by 0 bases and J by 2 bases, with 8 bases between the two germline ends. The CDR3 extends over 15 amino acids. The CDR3 loop reads CASSIEGEGNQPQHF. The CDR3 region has the DNA TGTGCCAGTAGTATAGAAGGCGAGGGCAATCAGCCCCAGCATTTT.

The rearrangement uses TRBV9 and TRBJ2-1; D possibly matches TRBD1 or TRBD2 (5 bases each). The V end was cut by 0 bases, the J end by 7 bases, with 11 bases between. This CDR3 is built from 14 residues. Germline CDR1 reads SGDLS; CDR2 reads YYNGEE. The CDR3 DNA sequence: TGTGCCAGCAGCGTAGATGGGGACCCAAATGAGCAGTTCTTC. Protein product: CASSVDGDPNEQFF.

This rearrangement joins TRBV27 to TRBJ2-1, with 7 bases aligning to TRBD2. The V segment lost 5 bases and the J segment 9 bases; nucleotides outside the gene matches: 10. Germline-derived CDR1 and CDR2 are MNHEY and SMNVEV (reference sequence). The length of the CDR3 is 14 residues. The CDR3 region has the DNA TGTGCCAGCAGTGAGGGACTAAGCGGAGGTGAGCAGTTCTTC. Protein: CASSEGLSGGEQFF.

On this clone itself: This same CDR3 is encoded by further DNA sequences in the sample. This chain connects TRBV4-1 to TRBJ2-7; 12 bases line up with TRBD2. The CDR3 consists of 15 residues. With 1 base clipped from V and 3 bases from J, the junction kept 1 base outside the gene matches. Germline values: CDR1 MGHRA, CDR2 YSYEKL. CDR3 region: CASSQGLAGDYEQYF. As DNA, the CDR3 is TGCGCCAGCAGCCAAGGACTAGCGGGAGACTACGAGCAGTACTTC.

The J gene is TRBJ2-2, the V gene TRBV6-1; 7 bases match TRBD1. Unmatched junction bases numbered 5, after V lost 3 bases and J lost 7 bases. Germline CDR1 and CDR2: MNHNS and SASEGT. The CDR3 loop spans 14 amino acids. DNA for the CDR3: TGTGCCAGCAGTGACCTTCGACAGGGCGGGGAGCTGTTTTTT. Its translation: CASSDLRQGGELFF.

For the CDR3, the DNA is TGCGCCAGCAGCTCCGGGTCCCGGGACAGGGTTTGGGAAAAACTGTTTTTT. It translates to CASSSGSRDRVWEKLFF. The chain couples TRBV5-1 to TRBJ1-4; 9 positions agree with TRBD1. After removal of 3 bases from V and 8 bases from J, the junction contained 14 bases not matched to a gene. Germline-derived CDR1 and CDR2 are SGHRS and YFSETQ. CDR3 size: 17 residues.